These 32 T cell receptor beta chains were sequenced from one sample in a study of blood T cell repertoires in COVID-19 (dated by TCRdb to about 2020). Library preparation employed the immunoSEQ multiplex PCR assay. Here the immuneACCESS table is served through TCRdb, limited to in-frame sequences with V and J called. Missing clones are a known gap in these copies; in checked studies unresolved V genes cover under half, and the rest lacks a known reason. This sample comprises some 170,000 clones, 85% to 95% of them detected only once. Of the sample, roughly 2% falls within the top ten clones. Sequenced material: peripheral blood. These receptors were obtained from a woman between 55 and 75 years old with COVID-19, enrolled during active disease.

This clone has a single count. The chain recombines TRBV5-5 with TRBJ2-7; D may be TRBD1 (6 bases). Trimming removed 2 bases at V and 4 bases at J, with 16 bases between. This CDR3 comprises 15 residues. The V gene's germline CDR1 is SGHKS and CDR2 YYEKEE (reference sequence). The CDR3 here is CASSFSGQRDYEQYF. The DNA for the CDR3 is TGTGCCAGCAGCTTCTCAGGACAGAGAGATTACGAGCAGTACTTC. The full variable domain, rest sourced from reference TRBV5-5 and TRBJ2-7, is DAGVTQSPTHLIKTRGQQVTLRCSPISGHKSVSWYQQVLGQGPQFIFQYYEKEERGRGNFPDRFSARQFPNYSSELNVNALLLGDSALYLCASSFSGQRDYEQYFGPGTRLTVT.

This chain connects TRBV29-1 to TRBJ2-7; D unresolved. The V and J ends lost 7 bases and 3 bases respectively, with 13 bases between them. Germline CDR1 is SQVTM and CDR2 is ANQGSEA. The CDR3 is made up of 12 amino acids. DNA for the CDR3: TGCAGCGCTACGAGCTCAAGCTACGAGCAGTACTTC. Its translation is CSATSSSYEQYF.

The V gene is TRBV4-1, the J gene TRBJ1-4; D remains unclear. V was clipped by 1 base and J by 8 bases, with 8 bases between them. This CDR3 is built from 13 residues. CDR1 and CDR2 (germline): MGHRA, YSYEKL. Written as DNA, the CDR3 is TGCGCCAGCAGCCAAGTCGACTCAGAAAAACTGTTTTTT. Translating gives CASSQVDSEKLFF.

The chain is built from TRBV29-1 and TRBJ1-2, with D hard to call. The V end was cut by 4 bases, the J end by 0 bases, with 12 bases between. The CDR3 has 14 amino acids. Germline-derived CDR1 and CDR2 are SQVTM and ANQGSEA. The CDR3 here is CSVGERSANYGYTF. The CDR3 DNA reads TGCAGCGTTGGAGAGAGATCGGCTAACTATGGCTACACCTTC. Full variable domain (outside the CDR3, taken from reference TRBV29-1 and TRBJ1-2): SAVISQKPSRDICQRGTSLTIQCQVDSQVTMMFWYRQQPGQSLTLIATANQGSEATYESGFVIDKFPISRPNLTFSTLTVSNMSPEDSSIYLCSVGERSANYGYTFGSGTRLTVV.

The gene calls are TRBV3-1 (or the pseudogene TRBV3-2) and TRBJ1-6; D possibly corresponds to TRBD1 (5 bases). Germline CDR1 reads LGHDT; CDR2 reads YNNKEL (reference sequence). The CDR3 covers 16 residues. The V end was cut by 5 bases, the J end by 4 bases, with 15 bases between. CDR3 region: CASSKGVGTYNSPLHF. DNA of the CDR3: TGTGCCAGCAGCAAAGGAGTGGGGACTTATAATTCACCCCTCCACTTT.

The chain links TRBV6-2 or TRBV6-3 to TRBJ1-4; 8 positions agree with TRBD1. Germline CDR1 and CDR2: MNHEY and SVGEGT. The CDR3 consists of 15 residues. Germline trimming cut 2 bases from V and 7 bases from J; bases unmatched to any gene: 6. This CDR3 reads CASSYTGTGREKLFF. The CDR3 DNA follows: TGTGCCAGCAGTTACACCGGGACAGGACGTGAAAAACTGTTTTTT.

This clone has only one observation. The rearrangement joins TRBV6-1 to TRBJ2-7, with D hard to call. CDR1 is MNHNS, CDR2 SASEGT, per germline. Trimming shortened V by 2 bases and J by 6 bases, and 8 bases separated the two germline ends. The CDR3 contains 12 residues. The CDR3 is CASSERSGEQYF. The CDR3 nucleotides are TGTGCCAGCAGTGAACGGTCGGGCGAGCAGTACTTC.

V gene TRBV6-1 combines with J gene TRBJ1-1; D is ambiguous. The V and J ends lost 3 bases and 4 bases respectively, with 9 bases between them. Germline loops: CDR1 MNHNS, CDR2 SASEGT. This CDR3 is built from 13 residues. CDR3 sequence reads: CASSDTGITEAFF. In nucleotides, the CDR3 is TGTGCCAGCAGTGATACGGGTATCACTGAAGCTTTCTTT.

This sequence joins TRBV27 and TRBJ1-2, with D uncertain. The CDR3 length is 13 residues. V was pared by 4 bases and J by 1 base, with 7 bases between. Germline CDR1 reads MNHEY; CDR2 reads SMNVEV (reference sequence). CDR3 protein: CASSYGDNYGYTF. The CDR3 DNA reads TGTGCCAGCAGTTACGGGGATAACTATGGCTACACCTTC.

The chain couples TRBV6-6 to TRBJ1-1; TRBD1 matches at 7 bases. The CDR3 has 17 residues. V shed 5 bases and J 0 bases; nucleotides not matched to a gene: 12. Per the germline V gene, CDR1 is MNHNY and CDR2 is SVGAGI (reference sequence). The CDR3 spells CASSPRWYRGMNTEAFF. In DNA, the CDR3 is TGTGCCAGCAGTCCCCGATGGTACAGGGGAATGAACACTGAAGCTTTCTTT.

The chain joins TRBV27 to TRBJ2-2, with TRBD2 matching over 9 bases. Germline V lookup: CDR1 MNHEY, CDR2 SMNVEV (reference sequence). There are 19 residues in the CDR3. V shed 10 bases, J shed 1 base, and the junction held 19 bases outside the gene matches. The CDR3 region has the DNA TGTGCCACGCAGATTACTGGGCCGCGGACTAGCGAGAACACCGGGGAGCTGTTTTTT. This encodes CATQITGPRTSENTGELFF.

A single count supports this clone. The CDR3 DNA sequence: TGTGCCAGCAGTTATCATACAGGGATTGACACTGAAGCTTTCTTT. It yields the protein CASSYHTGIDTEAFF. V and J are TRBV6-5 and TRBJ1-1; tentative D call: TRBD1 (6 bases). V shed 3 bases and J shed 3 bases, with 14 bases lying between them. Germline-derived CDR1 and CDR2 are MNHEY and SVGAGI. The CDR3 sequence is 15 residues long.

The chain recombines TRBV2 with TRBJ2-1, with 10 nucleotides matching TRBD2. This CDR3 spans 17 amino acids. Germline CDR1 is SNHLY and CDR2 is FYNNEI. V gave up 0 bases and J gave up 3 bases; unmatched junction bases: 5. The CDR3 spells CASSEARSGGGYNEQFF. CDR3 coding DNA: TGTGCCAGCAGTGAAGCGCGAAGCGGGGGGGGCTACAATGAGCAGTTCTTC. Together with reference TRBV2 and TRBJ2-1, the CDR3 gives the full variable domain: EPEVTQTPSHQVTQMGQEVILRCVPISNHLYFYWYRQILGQKVEFLVSFYNNEISEKSEIFDDQFSVERPDGSNFTLKIRSTKLEDSAMYFCASSEARSGGGYNEQFFGPGTRLTVL.

This rearrangement joins TRBV28 to TRBJ2-1; possibly TRBD1 for D (6 bases). The CDR3 has 15 amino acids. The germline V gene encodes CDR1 MDHEN and CDR2 SYDVKM. V gave up 6 bases and J gave up 3 bases, with 15 bases separating them. The CDR3 DNA follows: TGTGCCAGCAGACCTCAGGGGCTATACTACAATGAGCAGTTCTTC. This encodes CASRPQGLYYNEQFF.

The table lists this clone with a few counts. The CDR3 loop reads CATGQGAREQYF. In DNA form, the CDR3 reads TGTGCCACCGGACAGGGGGCGAGGGAGCAGTACTTC. The rearrangement links TRBV19 to TRBJ2-7; 11 nucleotides match TRBD1. V lost 10 bases, J lost 7 bases, and 6 bases stayed unmatched. Germline values: CDR1 LNHDA, CDR2 SQIVND (reference sequence). The CDR3 consists of 12 residues.

The chain uses TRBV7-3 and TRBJ2-3, with 8 bases aligning to TRBD2. Germline V gene sequence: CDR1 SGHTA, CDR2 FQGTGA. The trim removed 0 bases at V and 4 bases at J, leaving 6 bases unmatched. The CDR3 is 16 residues long. In nucleotides, the CDR3 is TGTGCCAGCAGCTTAACGCTCGGGGGGGCCCCAGATACGCAGTATTTT. Translating it yields CASSLTLGGAPDTQYF.

CDR3 loop: CASSRSGNSYEQYF. The CDR3 region has the DNA TGTGCCAGCAGTAGATCCGGGAACTCCTACGAGCAGTACTTC. The genes are TRBV6-5 and TRBJ2-7; TRBD2 might be the D (5 bases). The CDR3 consists of 14 residues. In germline, CDR1 is MNHEY, CDR2 SVGAGI. V shed 5 bases and J shed 0 bases, with 11 bases lying between them.

The chain couples TRBV6-6 to TRBJ2-7; 8 bases are shared with TRBD1. The CDR3 runs 15 residues. The germline CDR1 and CDR2 sequences are MNHNY and SVGAGI (reference sequence). V gave up 2 bases and J gave up 3 bases; unmatched junction bases: 6. The CDR3 nucleotides are TGTGCCAGCAGTTACGCGGACAGGGTGGGCTACGAGCAGTACTTC. This encodes CASSYADRVGYEQYF.

This chain links TRBV5-8 with TRBJ2-3; 7 nucleotides agree with TRBD1. The CDR3 length is 16 residues. Germline assignment: CDR1 SGHTS and CDR2 YDEGEE. The V and J ends lost 0 bases and 0 bases, in that order; junction bases with no gene match: 4. The DNA for the CDR3 is TGTGCCAGCAGCTTGGGTGGCAGGGGGAGCACAGATACGCAGTATTTT. Protein sequence: CASSLGGRGSTDTQYF. The whole variable domain, filled in from reference TRBV5-8 and TRBJ2-3, reads EAGVTQSPTHLIKTRGQQATLRCSPISGHTSVYWYQQALGLGLQFLLWYDEGEERNRGNFPPRFSGRQFPNYSSELNVNALELEDSALYLCASSLGGRGSTDTQYFGPGTRLTVL.

This chain uses TRBV6-2 or TRBV6-3 with TRBJ2-2; D might be TRBD2 (5 bases). Germline V gene data show CDR1 as MNHEY and CDR2 as SVGEGT. The CDR3 consists of 17 residues. The V end was cut by 2 bases, the J end by 3 bases, with 16 bases between. CDR3 DNA: TGTGCCAGCAGTTACGGGGTAGCCCCGAGGGACACCGGGGAGCTGTTTTTT. It encodes CASSYGVAPRDTGELFF.

The gene calls are TRBV7-2 and TRBJ1-1; D is unresolved. Germline V gives CDR1 SGHTA, CDR2 FQGNSA. Trimming shortened V by 5 bases and J by 4 bases, and 14 bases separated the two germline ends. CDR3 length: 14 amino acids. CDR3 coding DNA: TGTGCCAGCAGCCCCGAGACCCGGGGCACTGAAGCTTTCTTT. It codes for CASSPETRGTEAFF.

The chain is built from TRBV27 and TRBJ1-1, with D hard to call. V was pared by 3 bases and J by 2 bases, with 13 bases between. The germline CDR1 and CDR2 sequences are MNHEY and SMNVEV (reference sequence). There are 15 residues in the CDR3. The DNA for the CDR3 is TGTGCCAGCAGTTTTTTGCTGGGCATAAACACTGAAGCTTTCTTT. It specifies CASSFLLGINTEAFF.

The table lists this clone with a count of one. The V gene is TRBV7-3, the J gene TRBJ1-1; D unclear. The CDR3 spans 15 residues. From germline, CDR1 is SGHTA and CDR2 FQGTGA. Trimming cost V 5 bases and J 0 bases, with 13 bases left between them. The CDR3, as DNA: TGTGCCAGCAGCCGCGGTGAGCTCATGAACACTGAAGCTTTCTTT. It yields the protein CASSRGELMNTEAFF.

V and J are TRBV4-3 and TRBJ2-6; TRBD2 is a possible D gene (5 bases). V lost 0 bases, J lost 2 bases, and 11 bases lay in between. CDR1 LGHNA and CDR2 YSLEER come from the germline V gene. The CDR3 is 17 amino acids. The CDR3 DNA follows: TGCGCCAGCAGCCAAGATTTAATCGGGGCTGGGGCCAACGTCCTGACTTTC. Encoded protein: CASSQDLIGAGANVLTF.

The CDR3 coding sequence is TGTGCCAGCGAAGATAAGCGTAGGCTACAAGGCTACACCTTC. It encodes CASEDKRRLQGYTF. The chain carries TRBV11-2 and TRBJ1-2, with D unresolved. The ends were cut back, 8 bases at V and 8 bases at J, with 21 bases in the middle. Germline-derived CDR1 and CDR2 are SGHAT and FQNNGV. This CDR3 spans 14 amino acids.

About this clone itself: This specimen includes other DNA sequences encoding the same CDR3. This sequence joins TRBV7-9 and TRBJ1-6; a possible D gene is TRBD1 (5 bases). The germline V and J ends were trimmed by 0 bases and 9 bases, with 12 bases remaining between them. Germline V gene data show CDR1 as SEHNR and CDR2 as FQNEAQ (reference sequence). This CDR3 is 15 amino acids long. As DNA, the CDR3 is TGTGCCAGCAGCTTAGCGCTAGGGGAGGGTTCACCCCTCCACTTT. The encoded protein is CASSLALGEGSPLHF.

The chain joins TRBV15 to TRBJ2-7, with a weak D call TRBD1 (5 bases). CDR3 length equals 16 residues. Trimming stripped 1 base from V and 3 bases from J, with 16 bases between. Germline CDR1 LNHNV, CDR2 YYDKDF (reference sequence). In DNA, the CDR3 is TGTGCCACCAGCAGAGGTGTCAGGGCGGAATTCTACGAGCAGTACTTC. Translating gives CATSRGVRAEFYEQYF.

V is TRBV29-1 and J is TRBJ1-4; 8 bases align to TRBD1. The germline V gene has CDR1 SQVTM and CDR2 ANQGSEA. The CDR3 runs to 16 residues. The V segment lost 8 bases and the J segment 8 bases; nucleotides outside the gene matches: 19. The CDR3 protein is CSSHLKGVGTGEKLFF. In DNA form, the CDR3 reads TGCAGCTCCCATCTCAAAGGGGTCGGGACAGGCGAAAAACTGTTTTTT.

The gene calls are TRBV19 and TRBJ2-2, with D tentatively TRBD1 (5 bases). Germline-derived CDR1 and CDR2 are LNHDA and SQIVND (reference sequence). The length of the CDR3 is 15 residues. Deletions cut 2 bases from V and 6 bases from J, with 13 bases between. The CDR3 protein is CASSILGRDAGELFF. The CDR3 DNA sequence: TGTGCCAGTAGTATATTGGGCAGGGATGCCGGGGAGCTGTTTTTT.

The rearrangement links TRBV9 to TRBJ1-6; D is possibly TRBD1 (5 bases). The V gene's germline CDR1 is SGDLS and CDR2 YYNGEE. The germline V and J ends were trimmed by 3 bases and 3 bases, with 10 bases remaining between them. The CDR3 consists of 15 residues. The CDR3 sequence: CASSAQGSYNSPLHF. CDR3 coding DNA: TGTGCCAGCAGCGCCCAGGGTAGCTATAATTCACCCCTCCACTTT. Filled out from reference TRBV9 and TRBJ1-6, the complete variable domain reads DSGVTQTPKHLITATGQRVTLRCSPRSGDLSVYWYQQSLDQGLQFLIQYYNGEERAKGNILERFSAQQFPDLHSELNLSSLELGDSALYFCASSAQGSYNSPLHFGNGTRLTVT.

The chain employs TRBV6-5 and TRBJ2-5; 9 bases fit TRBD1. Germline V lookup: CDR1 MNHEY, CDR2 SVGAGI. The junction had 3 bases not matched to a gene; V was cut back by 6 bases and J by 1 base. The CDR3 has 14 amino acids. CDR3 sequence: CASRDRGTQETQYF. The CDR3 DNA sequence: TGTGCCAGCAGGGACAGGGGCACCCAAGAGACCCAGTACTTC.

This clone was seen more than once but under ten times. The chain couples TRBV3-1 (or the pseudogene TRBV3-2) to TRBJ2-7; 12 bases line up with TRBD1. With 1 base clipped from V and 5 bases from J, the junction kept 0 bases outside the gene matches. The germline gives CDR1 LGHDT, CDR2 YNNKEL (reference sequence). The CDR3 loop spans 14 amino acids. CDR3 nucleotides: TGTGCCAGCAGCCAAGGGGACAGGGGGCACGAGCAGTACTTC. Residues: CASSQGDRGHEQYF.